The rows below give T cell receptor beta chains drawn from one sample of a study of blood T cell repertoires in COVID-19. The table came from immunoSEQ multiplex PCR; TCRdb's copy has only in-frame clones and leaves some out. The sample has hundreds of thousands of clones, approximately 90% seen once. The specimen sequenced was PBMCs or T cells enriched from blood (not recorded which). These receptors were collected from a woman in her 50s who had recovered from COVID-19. Each CDR3 is given with its conserved first and last residue. A D gene is named only where the DNA matches it firmly. Size values are once, few and many counts, or a class for expanded clones, and some rows have none.

cdr3_length | j_call | v_call | clone_size | d_call | cdr3_nt | cdr3_aa
15 | TRBJ1-1 | TRBV6-5 | once | . | TGTGCCAGCACCGGGGGGCTCACGGGGGTCACTGAAGCTTTCTTT | CASTGGLTGVTEAFF
15 | TRBJ2-1 | TRBV11-1 | . | . | TGTGCCAGCAGCAGACGCGGGGAAAGGGTCAATGAGCAGTTCTTC | CASSRRGERVNEQFF
13 | TRBJ1-6 | TRBV6-5 | . | . | TGTGCCGCCAAACAGGGCCGCAATTCACCCCTCCACTTT | CAAKQGRNSPLHF
12 | TRBJ1-1 | TRBV5-1 | . | TRBD1 | TGCGCCAGCAGCCCGGGACAGCTTGAAGCTTTCTTT | CASSPGQLEAFF
13 | TRBJ1-1 | TRBV25-1 | . | TRBD1 | TGTGCCAGTCACACAGGGGGGAACACTGAAGCTTTCTTT | CASHTGGNTEAFF
13 | TRBJ2-1 | TRBV12-3/TRBV12-4 | . | . | TGTGCCAGCAGTTTAAGCCTAGATACTGAGCAGTTCTTC | CASSLSLDTEQFF
13 | TRBJ1-5 | TRBV27 | . | . | TGTGCCACCAAAGGGCCAGGGGTTCAGCCCCAGCATTTT | CATKGPGVQPQHF
14 | TRBJ2-5 | TRBV5-4 | . | . | TGTGCCAGCAGCTTGGGGGCAGCAGGAGAGACCCAGTACTTC | CASSLGAAGETQYF
20 | TRBJ1-1 | TRBV27 | . | TRBD1 | TGTGCCAGCAGTTTAAAGAGGGGGGACAGGGCCCGGAGAGGTTATACTGAAGCTTTCTTT | CASSLKRGDRARRGYTEAFF
15 | TRBJ1-2 | TRBV7-8 | . | TRBD1 | TGTGCCAGCAGCTCGGACAGGGAATTCGGCTATGGCTACACCTTC | CASSSDREFGYGYTF
18 | TRBJ2-2 | TRBV7-3 | . | . | TGTGCCAGCAGCGAAAACGGGGCACCGGGGGGCCTGACCGGGGAGCTGTTTTTT | CASSENGAPGGLTGELFF
14 | TRBJ2-1 | TRBV19 | once | TRBD1 | TGTGCCAGTAGTGTAACACAGGGGGCGAACGAGCAGTTCTTC | CASSVTQGANEQFF
14 | TRBJ1-5 | TRBV6-1 | . | . | TGTGCCAGCAGTGAATGGGGAGAGGATCAGCCCCAGCATTTT | CASSEWGEDQPQHF
17 | TRBJ2-3 | TRBV27 | . | TRBD2 | TGTGCCAGCAGTGCCTGGACTAGCGGGGGATACACAGATACGCAGTATTTT | CASSAWTSGGYTDTQYF
17 | TRBJ1-6 | TRBV18 | . | . | TGTGCCAGCTCACGGACAGCTAGTACCAACTATAATTCACCCCTCCACTTT | CASSRTASTNYNSPLHF
13 | TRBJ1-2 | TRBV6-6 | . | . | TGTGCCAGCAGTGCGACAGACGCCTATGGCTACACCTTC | CASSATDAYGYTF
16 | TRBJ2-2 | TRBV21-1 | . | . | TGTGCCAGCAGCCCCAACGACAGGGGGATCACCGGGGAGCTGTTTTTT | CASSPNDRGITGELFF
16 | TRBJ2-3 | TRBV5-1 | . | TRBD2 | TGCGCCAGCAGCCCGGGTTTGGCGGGGGGGCCAGATACGCAGTATTTT | CASSPGLAGGPDTQYF
13 | TRBJ1-1 | TRBV7-2 | once | . | TGTGCCAGCAGCTGGACAGAGAACACTGAAGCTTTCTTT | CASSWTENTEAFF
14 | TRBJ1-1 | TRBV4-1 | . | . | TGCGCCAGCAGCGCCACAGTGATGAACACTGAAGCTTTCTTT | CASSATVMNTEAFF
16 | TRBJ2-5 | TRBV18 | . | . | TGTGCCAGCTCACCATCCCCCGGAGCGTACCAAGAGACCCAGTACTTC | CASSPSPGAYQETQYF
14 | TRBJ1-3 | TRBV14 | . | . | TGTGCCAGCAGCCAAGATCGCAGGGGAAACACCATATATTTT | CASSQDRRGNTIYF
10 | TRBJ1-2 | TRBV29-1 | . | . | TGCAGCGTTGATCTCTATGGCTACACCTTC | CSVDLYGYTF
14 | TRBJ2-1 | TRBV12-5 | . | TRBD2 | TGTGCTAGTGGTTTGGCCACCGGGGCGGGGGTCCAGTTCTTC | CASGLATGAGVQFF
15 | TRBJ2-3 | TRBV28 | . | TRBD2 | TGTGCCAGCAGTCCATCGGGACTAGCGTTAAATACGCAGTATTTT | CASSPSGLALNTQYF
17 | TRBJ2-5 | TRBV7-3 | few | TRBD2 | TGTGCCAGCAGCTTAACCGGTACTAGCGGGGGCCAAGAGACCCAGTACTTC | CASSLTGTSGGQETQYF
15 | TRBJ1-4 | TRBV3-1/TRBV3-2 | . | TRBD1 | TGTGCCAGCAGCCTAGCGGGACAGGGTGGTGAAAAACTGTTTTTT | CASSLAGQGGEKLFF
18 | TRBJ2-1 | TRBV7-8 | . | . | TGTGCCAGCAGCTTAGCGCGGGGGACAAAAAACTCCTACAATGAGCAGTTCTTC | CASSLARGTKNSYNEQFF
13 | TRBJ1-2 | TRBV28 | . | TRBD1 | TGTGCCAGCAGTCCCCGGGACAGATATGGCTACACCTTC | CASSPRDRYGYTF
13 | TRBJ1-1 | TRBV5-4 | . | TRBD1 | TGTGCCAGCAGCTTTGACAGGGGACCTGAAGCTTTCTTT | CASSFDRGPEAFF
14 | TRBJ1-3 | TRBV5-4 | . | . | TGTGCCAGCAGCTCAGCCGGGGTTGGAAACACCATATATTTT | CASSSAGVGNTIYF
15 | TRBJ1-1 | TRBV15 | . | . | TGTGCCACCAGCAGAGGCCGAGGGTTGAACACTGAAGCTTTCTTT | CATSRGRGLNTEAFF
18 | TRBJ1-5 | TRBV5-8 | few | . | TGTGCCAGCAGCCAGATCAGACAGGATTCGGGGTATAATCAGCCCCAGCATTTT | CASSQIRQDSGYNQPQHF
14 | TRBJ1-2 | TRBV28 | . | . | TGTGCCAGCAGTCCCCGGGTCGCGGGCTATGGCTACACCTTC | CASSPRVAGYGYTF
14 | TRBJ1-1 | TRBV7-9 | . | . | TGTGCCAGCAGCTGGAGTGGGTTGAACACTGAAGCTTTCTTT | CASSWSGLNTEAFF
15 | TRBJ2-1 | TRBV3-1/TRBV3-2 | . | TRBD2 | TGTGCCAGCAGCCCGCGGGGGAGCTCCTACAATGAGCAGTTCTTC | CASSPRGSSYNEQFF
14 | TRBJ2-7 | TRBV19 | . | TRBD1 | TGTGCCAGTAGTATACCGGGACAGAGGGGTGAGCAGTACTTC | CASSIPGQRGEQYF
13 | TRBJ1-5 | TRBV7-9 | . | . | TGTGCCAGCAGCTTAGGGTTAGATCAGCCCCAGCATTTT | CASSLGLDQPQHF
12 | TRBJ2-2 | TRBV5-1 | . | . | TGCGCCAGCAGCCAGAACACCGGGGAGCTGTTTTTT | CASSQNTGELFF
14 | TRBJ2-6 | TRBV27 | . | . | TGTGCCAGCAGTTTCATCTCTGGGGCCAACGTCCTGACTTTC | CASSFISGANVLTF
14 | TRBJ1-2 | TRBV5-4 | . | . | TGTGCCAGCAGCCCCAAAGCCGCTAACTATGGCTACACCTTC | CASSPKAANYGYTF
13 | TRBJ1-6 | TRBV5-1 | . | . | TGCGCCAGCTTTGAGGGCGAAAATTCACCCCTCCACTTT | CASFEGENSPLHF
13 | TRBJ1-2 | TRBV6-5 | . | TRBD1 | TGTGCCAGCAGCCCCGGGACAGACTATGGCTACACCTTC | CASSPGTDYGYTF
15 | TRBJ2-7 | TRBV4-1 | . | TRBD1 | TGCGCCAGCAGCCTAACCGGGACAGGGCACTACGAGCAGTACTTC | CASSLTGTGHYEQYF
12 | TRBJ2-7 | TRBV2 | once | TRBD1 | TGTGCCACTTCGGGACAGCCGAGGGAGCAGTACTTC | CATSGQPREQYF
15 | TRBJ1-5 | TRBV28 | . | . | TGTGCCAGCATCGAGATTAACAGGGTTAATCAGCCCCAGCATTTT | CASIEINRVNQPQHF
16 | TRBJ1-2 | TRBV7-2 | . | . | TGTGCCAGCAGCTACACCAAGGGAAAAGCGGGCTATGGCTACACCTTC | CASSYTKGKAGYGYTF
15 | TRBJ2-7 | TRBV7-9 | . | TRBD2 | TGTGCCAGCAGCTTAGGCGTGGTAGCGGGGCCTCTTGAGTACTTC | CASSLGVVAGPLEYF
18 | TRBJ2-5 | TRBV6-2/TRBV6-3 | . | TRBD2 | TGTGCCAGCAGTACCTGGAGGGGGGAGCGGGGGGAACAAGAGACCCAGTACTTC | CASSTWRGERGEQETQYF
14 | TRBJ1-1 | TRBV9 | . | TRBD1 | TGTGCCAGCAGCCTTCGGACAGGCGAGACTGAAGCTTTCTTT | CASSLRTGETEAFF
12 | TRBJ1-1 | TRBV4-3 | . | . | TGCGCCAGCAGCTTCAAAAACACTGAAGCTTTCTTT | CASSFKNTEAFF
18 | TRBJ1-3 | TRBV4-1 | few | TRBD1 | TGCGCCAGCAGCCAGGATGACAGGGGAGGCCGATCTGGAAACACCATATATTTT | CASSQDDRGGRSGNTIYF
14 | TRBJ1-1 | TRBV2 | . | . | TGTGCCAGCAGCTGGGGGCCAGGGAACACTGAAGCTTTCTTT | CASSWGPGNTEAFF
16 | TRBJ1-1 | TRBV5-6 | . | . | TGTGCCAGCAGCTTTAGGGGGACGGACATGAACACTGAAGCTTTCTTT | CASSFRGTDMNTEAFF
15 | TRBJ2-2 | TRBV13 | . | . | TGTGCCAGCAGCCGGGGGTCCGGGAACACCGGGGAGCTGTTTTTT | CASSRGSGNTGELFF
15 | TRBJ1-1 | TRBV24-1 | . | TRBD1 | TGTGCCACCAGGCACAGGGGGAGATCGTTAAGTGAAGCTTTCTTT | CATRHRGRSLSEAFF
14 | TRBJ1-4 | TRBV28 | . | . | TGTGCCAGCAGTTTATGGGTACACAATGAAAAACTGTTTTTT | CASSLWVHNEKLFF
13 | TRBJ1-2 | TRBV9 | . | . | TGTGCCAGCAGCGTGGGGAGGGACACCACCCCCACCTTC | CASSVGRDTTPTF
13 | TRBJ1-2 | TRBV28 | . | . | TGTGCCAGCAGTCTCGGTGGCCGGGAGGGCTACACCTTC | CASSLGGREGYTF